Listed here are 27 T cell receptor beta chains from one sample, sequenced in a study of Ad26.COV2.S vaccination and SARS-CoV-2 variants (dated by TCRdb to 2020 to 2022). Library construction relied on the immunoSEQ multiplex PCR assay. Here the immuneACCESS table is served through TCRdb, limited to in-frame sequences with V and J called. Missing clones are a known gap in these copies; in checked studies unresolved V genes cover under half, and the rest lacks a known reason. This sample has about 370,000 clones in its table, and less than 90% of those were observed once. The ten largest clones add up to 3% to 3.5% of the sample. Taken with the paper, the label for treatment or condition translates to: roughly 20 received Ad26.COV2.S at low or high dose, single or two shots; several received placebo; per-sample allocation not given. For vaccine and placebo recipients, the sequenced repertoires came from samples collected on day 63 after the first injection.

This specimen was peripheral blood, taken in a trial of Ad26.COV2.S vaccine versus placebo. The receptors stem from a person aged 18-65 years who received the Ad26.COV2.S COVID-19 vaccine or a placebo.

This clone was detected a few times. This CDR3 is CASSLVGRNYNSPLHF. The CDR3 region has the DNA TGTGCCAGCAGCTTAGTGGGCAGGAACTATAATTCACCCCTCCACTTT. The J gene is TRBJ1-6, the V gene TRBV7-9; D not resolved. V was trimmed by 1 base and J by 3 bases, leaving 10 bases between them. Germline V lookup: CDR1 SEHNR, CDR2 FQNEAQ (reference sequence). This CDR3 contains 16 residues.

The V gene is TRBV5-4, the J gene TRBJ1-2; D might be TRBD1 (5 bases). Trimming removed 0 bases at V and 3 bases at J, with 9 bases between. Germline lookup yields CDR1 SGHNT and CDR2 YYREEE (reference sequence). The CDR3 is 14 residues long. Here the CDR3 reads CASSLADRDYGYTF. DNA for the CDR3: TGTGCCAGCAGCTTGGCTGACAGAGACTATGGCTACACCTTC.

The chain joins TRBV19 to TRBJ1-1; possible D gene TRBD1, 5 bases. The germline V gene encodes CDR1 LNHDA and CDR2 SQIVND (reference sequence). Trimming shortened V by 4 bases and J by 6 bases, and 9 bases separated the two germline ends. The CDR3 runs 12 residues. CDR3 DNA sequence: TGTGCCAGTAGTAGTAGAGGGGCTGAAGCTTTCTTT. This sequence encodes CASSSRGAEAFF.

V is TRBV5-1 and J is TRBJ2-2; D call uncertain. The CDR3 has 15 amino acids. Trimming left V 1 base short and J 2 bases short, with 9 bases between. Germline V gene sequence: CDR1 SGHRS, CDR2 YFSETQ. The DNA of the CDR3 is TGCGCCAGCAGCTTGCTTACTCCCAACACCGGGGAGCTGTTTTTT. Protein product: CASSLLTPNTGELFF. The variable domain in full, completed from reference TRBV5-1 and TRBJ2-2, reads KAGVTQTPRYLIKTRGQQVTLSCSPISGHRSVSWYQQTPGQGLQFLFEYFSETQRNKGNFPGRFSGRQFSNSRSEMNVSTLELGDSALYLCASSLLTPNTGELFFGEGSRLTVL.

The CDR3 nucleotides read TGCGCCAGCAGCTTGTCGCTGACGGACAGGGTTCGCAATGAGCAGTTCTTC. Its protein is CASSLSLTDRVRNEQFF. The chain combines TRBV5-1 with TRBJ2-1, with TRBD1 identical over 8 bases. Germline values: CDR1 SGHRS, CDR2 YFSETQ. Losses at the gene ends were 1 base for V and 6 bases for J; bases not matched to a gene: 12. The CDR3 contains 17 residues.

J is TRBJ2-1 and V is TRBV6-2 or TRBV6-3; D remains ambiguous. CDR1 is MNHEY and CDR2 is SVGEGT in the germline V gene. The V gene lost 5 bases and the J gene lost 7 bases, with 27 bases spanning the gap. This CDR3 comprises 18 residues. The CDR3 reads CASSLTEGPVVRWNEQFF. CDR3 nucleotides: TGTGCCAGCAGTCTTACAGAAGGGCCGGTGGTGCGATGGAATGAGCAGTTCTTC.

The chain recombines TRBV6-1 with TRBJ1-5, with 7 positions matching TRBD1. The germline gives CDR1 MNHNS, CDR2 SASEGT. The V gene end was trimmed by 3 bases and the J gene end by 1 base; junction bases not matched to a gene: 6. CDR3 size: 16 residues. CDR3 sequence reads: CASSDQQGNSNQPQHF. CDR3 nucleotides: TGTGCCAGCAGTGACCAACAGGGGAACAGCAATCAGCCCCAGCATTTT.

The chain is built from TRBV19 and TRBJ1-2; D unclear. The length of the CDR3 is 14 residues. Trimming cost V 8 bases and J 2 bases, with 15 bases left between them. CDR1 LNHDA and CDR2 SQIVND come from the germline V gene (reference sequence). The DNA of the CDR3 is TGTGCCAGTCGTGCGGCCGGCCTGAACTATGGCTACACCTTC. Its protein is CASRAAGLNYGYTF.

J is TRBJ2-1 and V is TRBV7-4, with D unresolved. The CDR3 has 12 amino acids. From germline, CDR1 is SGHVT and CDR2 SQSDAQ. With 5 bases removed from V and 4 bases from J, the gap between germline ends came to 6 bases. CDR3: CASSPAYNEQFF. The CDR3 DNA reads as TGTGCCAGCAGCCCCGCATACAATGAGCAGTTCTTC. The full variable domain, rest sourced from reference TRBV7-4 and TRBJ2-1, is GAGVSQSPRYKVAKRGRDVALRCDSISGHVTLYWYRQTLGQGSEVLTYSQSDAQRDKSGRPSGRFSAERPERSVSTLKIQRTEQGDSAVYLCASSPAYNEQFFGPGTRLTVL.

The chain employs TRBV4-3 and TRBJ2-7, with 9 bases lining up with TRBD2. The ends lost 3 bases at V and 3 bases at J; junction bases unmatched: 6. Germline loops: CDR1 LGHNA, CDR2 YSLEER. The CDR3 is made up of 15 amino acids. CDR3 protein: CASSQHSGGSYEQYF. The DNA of the CDR3 is TGCGCCAGCAGCCAGCATAGCGGGGGTAGCTACGAGCAGTACTTC.

The chain joins TRBV5-1 to TRBJ1-2; D is perhaps TRBD1 (6 bases). Per the germline V gene, CDR1 is SGHRS and CDR2 is YFSETQ. The length of the CDR3 is 14 residues. Trimming removed 3 bases from V and 8 bases from J, with 17 bases in between. The CDR3: CASSSAGTREGYTF. In nucleotides, the CDR3 is TGCGCCAGCAGCTCCGCCGGGACACGGGAAGGCTACACCTTC.

The chain recombines TRBV7-6 with TRBJ2-1, with a weak D call TRBD1 (5 bases). Per the germline V gene, CDR1 is SGHVS and CDR2 is FNYEAQ. Deletions cut 0 bases from V and 1 base from J, with 16 bases between. The CDR3 is 18 residues long. The CDR3 loop is CASSLAHKGSSSYNEQFF. In DNA form, the CDR3 reads TGTGCCAGCAGCTTAGCGCACAAGGGGTCAAGTTCCTACAATGAGCAGTTCTTC.

The V gene is TRBV10-3, the J gene TRBJ1-1; possibly TRBD1 for D (5 bases). CDR1 is ENHRY, CDR2 SYGVKD, per germline. CDR3 length: 12 residues. Trimming took off 2 bases at V and 5 bases at J, with 6 bases between the two ends. CDR3 bases: TGTGCCATCAGTGAGAGGGGTACTGAAGCTTTCTTT. This encodes CAISERGTEAFF.

The chain combines TRBV5-6 with TRBJ2-7; D is unresolved. The V end lost 0 bases, the J end lost 6 bases, and 4 bases lay between the germline ends. Germline-derived CDR1 and CDR2 are SGHDT and YYEEEE. CDR3 size: 11 residues. As DNA, the CDR3 is TGTGCCAGCAGCTTGGCCGCCGAGCAGTACTTC. Protein sequence: CASSLAAEQYF. Looking up the rest from reference TRBV5-6 and TRBJ2-7 gives the full variable domain: DAGVTQSPTHLIKTRGQQVTLRCSPKSGHDTVSWYQQALGQGPQFIFQYYEEEERQRGNFPDRFSGHQFPNYSSELNVNALLLGDSALYLCASSLAAEQYFGPGTRLTVT.

This rearrangement joins TRBV11-2 to TRBJ2-3, with 7 positions matching TRBD1. V was clipped by 7 bases and J by 0 bases; unmatched bases: 7. The CDR3 is made up of 15 amino acids. Germline loops: CDR1 SGHAT, CDR2 FQNNGV. The CDR3 here is CASTSRGPSTDTQYF. The DNA for the CDR3 is TGTGCCAGCACCTCGAGGGGGCCAAGCACAGATACGCAGTATTTT.

J is TRBJ2-2 and V is TRBV2; D call uncertain. Looked up from germline, CDR1 is SNHLY and CDR2 is FYNNEI. The V end was cut by 4 bases, the J end by 0 bases, with 6 bases between. The CDR3 is made up of 14 amino acids. The CDR3 loop is CASSVGSNTGELFF. The CDR3 DNA sequence: TGTGCCAGCAGTGTGGGCTCGAACACCGGGGAGCTGTTTTTT.

The rearrangement links TRBV3-1 (or the pseudogene TRBV3-2) to TRBJ1-5, with D unclear. This CDR3 is built from 15 residues. V dropped 4 bases and J dropped 4 bases, with 14 bases sitting between them. Germline values: CDR1 LGHDT, CDR2 YNNKEL (reference sequence). Here the CDR3 reads CASSRGPTGNQPQHF. The CDR3 coding sequence is TGTGCCAGCAGCCGAGGACCGACGGGGAATCAGCCCCAGCATTTT.

The rearrangement links TRBV5-4 to TRBJ2-2; D may correspond to TRBD1 or TRBD2 (5 bases each). The length of the CDR3 is 15 residues. Per germline, CDR1 SGHNT and CDR2 YYREEE (reference sequence). V was pared by 0 bases and J by 1 base, with 7 bases between. Written as DNA, the CDR3 is TGTGCCAGCAGCTTGGGAGGGGAGAACACCGGGGAGCTGTTTTTT. The encoded protein is CASSLGGENTGELFF.

The chain uses TRBV5-1 and TRBJ2-1; 8 bases agree with TRBD2. This CDR3 is 14 amino acids long. Trimming at V came to 2 bases and at J to 6 bases, leaving 4 bases not matched to a gene. In germline, CDR1 is SGHRS, CDR2 YFSETQ. CDR3 loop: CASSFTGGANEQFF. CDR3 coding DNA: TGCGCCAGCAGCTTCACCGGGGGGGCCAATGAGCAGTTCTTC.

This clone was detected only a few times. The J gene is TRBJ1-3, the V gene TRBV7-9, with D possibly matching TRBD1 (6 bases). CDR3 length equals 15 residues. Trimming shortened V by 3 bases and J by 4 bases, and 13 bases separated the two germline ends. In germline, CDR1 is SEHNR, CDR2 FQNEAQ (reference sequence). The CDR3 reads CASSFYRDSGNTIYF. CDR3 nucleotide sequence: TGTGCCAGCAGCTTCTACAGGGACTCCGGAAACACCATATATTTT.

This chain links TRBV10-1 with TRBJ2-3; 8 nucleotides match TRBD1. With 5 bases clipped from V and 3 bases from J, the junction kept 4 bases outside the gene matches. The CDR3 loop spans 14 amino acids. Germline CDR1 and CDR2: WNHNN and SYGVQD (reference sequence). This CDR3 reads CASSRQGYTDTQYF. The CDR3 DNA reads as TGCGCCAGCAGTAGACAGGGGTATACAGATACGCAGTATTTT.

This chain connects TRBV19 to TRBJ2-2; D not resolved. The V gene lost 6 bases and the J gene lost 0 bases, with 14 bases spanning the gap. Germline-derived CDR1 and CDR2 are LNHDA and SQIVND (reference sequence). The CDR3 covers 16 residues. CDR3 region: CASSSSVVANTGELFF. DNA for the CDR3: TGTGCCAGTAGCTCGAGTGTCGTCGCGAACACCGGGGAGCTGTTTTTT.

The V gene is TRBV30, the J gene TRBJ2-5, with D perhaps matching TRBD1 or TRBD2 (5 bases each). Germline lookup yields CDR1 GTSNPN and CDR2 SVGIG (reference sequence). The CDR3 runs 15 residues. V lost 0 bases and J 1 base, leaving 12 bases between the germline ends. This CDR3 is CAWSVKSGLQETQYF. DNA for the CDR3: TGTGCCTGGAGTGTAAAGTCGGGGCTCCAAGAGACCCAGTACTTC.

The chain uses TRBV2 and TRBJ1-2, with 9 positions matching TRBD1. Germline V gene lookup returns CDR1 SNHLY and CDR2 FYNNEI. Trimming cost V 2 bases and J 0 bases; bases outside gene matches: 4. The CDR3 runs 16 residues. In DNA form, the CDR3 reads TGTGCCAGCAGTGAATTACAGGGGGCAGCTAACTATGGCTACACCTTC. Protein product: CASSELQGAANYGYTF.

This chain connects TRBV27 to TRBJ1-6; D is unclear. This CDR3 is 14 amino acids long. Germline-derived CDR1 and CDR2 are MNHEY and SMNVEV (reference sequence). Trimming took 3 bases from V and 6 from J, leaving 9 bases between them. CDR3 nucleotides: TGTGCCAGCAGTTTGCGGTGGAGTAATTCACCCCTCCACTTT. Amino acid sequence: CASSLRWSNSPLHF.

The rearrangement joins TRBV25-1 to TRBJ1-1; D is unresolved. There are 14 residues in the CDR3. From germline, CDR1 is MGHDK and CDR2 SYGVNS. Trimming pared 4 bases from V and 8 bases from J, leaving 17 bases between. The CDR3 DNA reads as TGTGCCAGCAGTGTAGTCGGGTGGGCTGACGAAGCTTTCTTT. Protein sequence: CASSVVGWADEAFF.

The rearrangement uses TRBV4-3 and TRBJ1-1; D may be TRBD1 (5 bases). The V gene lost 1 base and the J gene lost 9 bases, with 12 bases spanning the gap. CDR3 length: 13 residues. Germline V gene lookup returns CDR1 LGHNA and CDR2 YSLEER. CDR3 coding DNA: TGCGCCAGCAGCCAAGGCCCAGGGTTTAAAGCTTTCTTT. Protein: CASSQGPGFKAFF.